The 3 T cell receptor beta chains below were found in one sample sequenced in a study of Graves' ophthalmopathy and Graves' hyperthyroidism. The study amplified TCR beta CDR3 regions using RNA transcripts. HTBI primers were used in a first-round RT-PCR, which preceded a second-round multiplex PCR. TCRdb re-derived calls from the multiplex PCR reads in MiXCR, one entry per CDR3 protein. The top ten hold around 9.8% of the sample, which has over 200,000 distinct CDR3 sequences, less than 30% seen once. Source material: peripheral blood. Receptors were obtained from a man in his fifties with Graves' ophthalmopathy.

This clonotype has a count of ten or more. The chain is built from TRBV6-1 and TRBJ2-5; tentatively, D is TRBD2 (5 bases). CDR1 is MNHNS and CDR2 is SASEGT in the germline V gene. V dropped 4 bases and J dropped 5 bases, with 8 bases sitting between them. CDR3 size: 12 residues. CDR3 residues: CASSAGIETQYF. CDR3 sequence (DNA): TGTGCCAGCAGTGCGGGAATCGAGACCCAGTACTTC.

This clonotype came up many times. This rearrangement joins TRBV5-1 to TRBJ2-7, with TRBD1 identical over 8 bases. This CDR3 is built from 15 residues. The junction had 7 bases not matched to a gene; V was cut back by 1 base and J by 4 bases. The V gene's germline CDR1 is SGHRS and CDR2 YFSETQ. The CDR3 DNA reads as TGCGCCAGCAGCTTGTCGGCAGGGGGCAAGTACGAGCAGTACTTC. It encodes CASSLSAGGKYEQYF. The variable domain in full, completed from reference TRBV5-1 and TRBJ2-7, reads KAGVTQTPRYLIKTRGQQVTLSCSPISGHRSVSWYQQTPGQGLQFLFEYFSETQRNKGNFPGRFSGRQFSNSRSEMNVSTLELGDSALYLCASSLSAGGKYEQYFGPGTRLTVT.

This clonotype was seen many times. J is TRBJ1-1 and V is TRBV12-3 or TRBV12-4; D remains unclear. With 3 bases removed from V and 9 bases from J, the gap between germline ends came to 14 bases. The CDR3 is 13 amino acids. The CDR3, as DNA: TGTGCCAGCAGTTTGGACCCCCAAATTAAAGCTTTCTTT. Protein product: CASSLDPQIKAFF.